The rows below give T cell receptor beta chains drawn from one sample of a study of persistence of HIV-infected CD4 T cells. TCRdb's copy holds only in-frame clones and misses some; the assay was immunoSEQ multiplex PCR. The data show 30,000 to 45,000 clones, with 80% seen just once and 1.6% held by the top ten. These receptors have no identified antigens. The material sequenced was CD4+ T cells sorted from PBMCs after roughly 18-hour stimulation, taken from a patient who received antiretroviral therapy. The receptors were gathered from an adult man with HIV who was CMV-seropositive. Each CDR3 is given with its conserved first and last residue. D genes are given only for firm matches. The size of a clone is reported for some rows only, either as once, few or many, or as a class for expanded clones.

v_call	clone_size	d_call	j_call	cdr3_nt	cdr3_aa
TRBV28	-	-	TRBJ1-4	TGTGCCAGCAGGGCGCCTAATGAAAAACTGTTTTTT	CASRAPNEKLFF
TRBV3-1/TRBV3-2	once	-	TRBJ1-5	TGTGCCAGCAGCCAAGGGACAGCTAATAGCAATCAGCCCCAGCATTTT	CASSQGTANSNQPQHF
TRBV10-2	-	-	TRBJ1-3	TGCGCCAGCAGTGAGTCACAGGGACCTATATATTTT	CASSESQGPIYF
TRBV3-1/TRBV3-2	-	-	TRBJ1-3	TGTGCCAGCAGCTCCAGAGGAAACACCATATATTTT	CASSSRGNTIYF
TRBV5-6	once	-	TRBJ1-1	TGTGCCAGCAGACTATACAGCGACTCTAGGGCTTTCTTT	CASRLYSDSRAFF
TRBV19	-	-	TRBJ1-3	TGTGCCAGTAGTGAAAACTTAAGGACTACCTCTGGAAACACCATATATTTT	CASSENLRTTSGNTIYF
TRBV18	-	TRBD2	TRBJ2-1	TGTGCCAGCTCACCGGGGACTAGCGGAACCTACAATGAGCAGTTCTTC	CASSPGTSGTYNEQFF
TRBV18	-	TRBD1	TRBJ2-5	TGTGCCAGCTCACCACGGACAGGGGCCCAAGAGACCCAGTACTTC	CASSPRTGAQETQYF
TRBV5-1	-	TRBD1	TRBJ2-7	TGCGCCAGCAGCTTGGATAGACAGGGCCTCTACGAGCAGTACTTC	CASSLDRQGLYEQYF
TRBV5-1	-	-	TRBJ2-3	TGCGCCAGCAGCCCCGGGGACATACGTGGCACAGATACGCAGTATTTT	CASSPGDIRGTDTQYF
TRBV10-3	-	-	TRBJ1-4	TGTGCCATCAGTCCGGAGGGGAATGAAAAACTGTTTTTT	CAISPEGNEKLFF
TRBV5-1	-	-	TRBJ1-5	TGCGCCAGCAGCTTGGGAGACCTACCTAATCAGCCCCAGCATTTT	CASSLGDLPNQPQHF
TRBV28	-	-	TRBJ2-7	TGTGCCAGCAGTGTAGTCGGGACGGAAGCCTACGAGCAGTACTTC	CASSVVGTEAYEQYF
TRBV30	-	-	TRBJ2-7	TGTGCCTGGAGCCGGGACCTTCCCTACGAGCAGTACTTC	CAWSRDLPYEQYF
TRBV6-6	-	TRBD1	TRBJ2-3	TGTGCCAGCAGTCCCGACAGGGGGCGGCGGGACACAGATACGCAGTATTTT	CASSPDRGRRDTDTQYF
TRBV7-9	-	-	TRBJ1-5	TGTGCCAGCAGCTTAGGGGTAGATCAGCCCCAGCATTTT	CASSLGVDQPQHF
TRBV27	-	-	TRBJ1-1	TGTGCCAGCAGTTTATCCCTCCCTCTAAACACTGAAGCTTTCTTT	CASSLSLPLNTEAFF
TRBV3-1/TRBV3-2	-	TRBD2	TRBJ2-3	TGTGCCAGCAGCCAAGATAAGCGGGGGGGGAGAGATACGCAGTATTTT	CASSQDKRGGRDTQYF
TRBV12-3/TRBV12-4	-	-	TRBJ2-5	TGTGCCAGCAGTACAGCGAAAGAGACCCAGTACTTC	CASSTAKETQYF
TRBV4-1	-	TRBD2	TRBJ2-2	TGCGCCAGCAGCCAACCTAGCGGCTACACCGGGGAGCTGTTTTTT	CASSQPSGYTGELFF
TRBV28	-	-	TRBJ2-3	TGTGCCAGCAGTCTAGACTTGCGGGACCCCAAGGAAGATACGCAGTATTTT	CASSLDLRDPKEDTQYF
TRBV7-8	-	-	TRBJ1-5	TGTGCCAGCAGCCCCCGGGGAGCATACAATAGCAATCAGCCCCAGCATTTT	CASSPRGAYNSNQPQHF
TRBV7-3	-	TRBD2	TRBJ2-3	TGTGCCAGCAGCTTACAGCCGGGACTAGCGGAACATACGACCACAGATACGCAGTATTTT	CASSLQPGLAEHTTTDTQYF
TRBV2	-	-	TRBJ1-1	TGTGCCTCGGGGGGGGAAAGGAACACTGAAGCTTTCTTT	CASGGERNTEAFF
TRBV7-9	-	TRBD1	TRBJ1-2	TGTGCCAGCAGCCCTGGACAGGCCGGGGACGGCTACACCTTC	CASSPGQAGDGYTF
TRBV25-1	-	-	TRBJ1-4	TGTGCCAGCATGAGACCAACTAATGAAAAACTGTTTTTT	CASMRPTNEKLFF
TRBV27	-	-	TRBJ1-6	TGTGCCAGCAGTTTATTGGAGGAGGATTCACCCCTCCACTTT	CASSLLEEDSPLHF
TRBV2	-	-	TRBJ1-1	TGTGCCAGCACCGGACAAGCTAACACTGAAGCTTTCTTT	CASTGQANTEAFF
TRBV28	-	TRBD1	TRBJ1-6	TGTGCCAGCGCTATCCCGGGACAGAATAATTCACCCCTCCACTTT	CASAIPGQNNSPLHF
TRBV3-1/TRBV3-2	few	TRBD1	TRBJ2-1	TGTGCCAGCAGCCGGATGACAGGGGGGTACAATGAGCAGTTCTTC	CASSRMTGGYNEQFF
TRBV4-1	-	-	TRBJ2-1	TGCGCCAGCAGCCCTTCCCCCCTCCTCAGGAGAGGAATCAACAATGAGCAGTTCTTC	CASSPSPLLRRGINNEQFF
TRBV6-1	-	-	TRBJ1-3	TGTGCCAGCAGTGACCCGATTTCTGGGGGGCACTCTGGAAACACCATATATTTT	CASSDPISGGHSGNTIYF
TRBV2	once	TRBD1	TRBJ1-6	TGTGCCAGCAGCGGACAGGCCGGCAATTCACCCCTCCACTTT	CASSGQAGNSPLHF
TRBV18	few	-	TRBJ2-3	TGTGCCAGCTCACCAAGTCCTTTGGGGACAGATACGCAGTATTTT	CASSPSPLGTDTQYF
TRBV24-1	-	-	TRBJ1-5	TGTGCCACCAGTGGTCTTAGCCAAAATCAGCCCCAGCATTTT	CATSGLSQNQPQHF
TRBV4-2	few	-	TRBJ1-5	TGTGCCAGCAGCCAGGAGGGCCACAATCAGCCCCAGCATTTT	CASSQEGHNQPQHF
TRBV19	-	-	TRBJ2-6	TGTGCCAGTACCCTTAGGGGAACCTCTGGGGCCAACGTCCTGACTTTC	CASTLRGTSGANVLTF
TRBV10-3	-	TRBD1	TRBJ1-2	TGTGCCATCAGTGAGTCGGACAGGGGGACGTATGGCTACACCTTC	CAISESDRGTYGYTF
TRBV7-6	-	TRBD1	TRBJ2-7	TGTGCCAGCAGCTTAGCAGGGGGCCGGGACGAGCAGTACTTC	CASSLAGGRDEQYF